Reported below is one T cell receptor (beta chain). Per the study methods: Amplification from reference gene primers served as the basis for estimated nucleated cell counts. Assay used: immunoSEQ multiplex PCR; TCRdb lists only in-frame clones, some missing. V and J calls and clone size are as listed in that table; D and trimming were resolved from the DNA. The profile covers around 130,000 clones, with 75% to 90% appearing a single time and 4.3% taken by the ten largest. The data stem from a study of blood T cell repertoires in COVID-19. Study as a whole: From T cells, B-cell-depleted T cells, or PBMCs came the material, which was cDNA or gDNA.

Trimming cost V 3 bases and J 3 bases; bases outside gene matches: 7. From germline, CDR1 is LGHDT and CDR2 YNNKEL (reference sequence). The CDR3 is made up of 15 amino acids. The receptor's source is a human donor in a cohort sampled during active COVID-19. This chain links TRBV3-1 (or the pseudogene TRBV3-2) with TRBJ2-7, with 8 bases that match TRBD1. Sample: peripheral blood. The CDR3 is CASSQTLGQGYEQYV. The CDR3 DNA reads TGTGCCAGCAGCCAGACCCTAGGACAGGGCTACGAGCAGTACGTC.